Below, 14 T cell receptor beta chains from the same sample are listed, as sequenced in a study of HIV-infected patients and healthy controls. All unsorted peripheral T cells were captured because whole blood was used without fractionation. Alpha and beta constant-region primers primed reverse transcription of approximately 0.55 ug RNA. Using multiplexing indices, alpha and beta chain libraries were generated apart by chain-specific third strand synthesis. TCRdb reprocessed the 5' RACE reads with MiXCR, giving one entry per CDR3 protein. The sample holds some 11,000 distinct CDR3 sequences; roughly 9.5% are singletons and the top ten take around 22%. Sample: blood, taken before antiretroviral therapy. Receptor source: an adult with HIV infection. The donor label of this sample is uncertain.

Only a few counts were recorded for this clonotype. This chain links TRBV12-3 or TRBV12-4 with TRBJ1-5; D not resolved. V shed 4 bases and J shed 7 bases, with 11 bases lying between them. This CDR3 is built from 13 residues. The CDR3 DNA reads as TGTGCCAGCAGTTCCAACCTGGGGCAGCCCCAGCATTTT. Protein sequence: CASSSNLGQPQHF.

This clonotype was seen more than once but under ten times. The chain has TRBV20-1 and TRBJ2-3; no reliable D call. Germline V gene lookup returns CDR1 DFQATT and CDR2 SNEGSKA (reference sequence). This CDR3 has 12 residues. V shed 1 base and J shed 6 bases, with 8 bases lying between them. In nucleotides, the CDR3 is TGCAGTGCTAGAGTTTTGGGGGATACGCAGTATTTT. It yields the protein CSARVLGDTQYF.

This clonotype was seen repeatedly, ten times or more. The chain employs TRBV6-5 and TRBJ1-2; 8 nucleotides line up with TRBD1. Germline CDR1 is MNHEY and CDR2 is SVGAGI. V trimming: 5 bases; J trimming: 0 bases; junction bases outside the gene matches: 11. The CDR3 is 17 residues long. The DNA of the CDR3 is TGTGCCAGCAGTGGATGCCGGGACAGGCCTACTAACTATGGCTACACCTTC. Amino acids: CASSGCRDRPTNYGYTF.

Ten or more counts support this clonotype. CDR3 in amino acids: CASSSGGSGGTQYF. CDR3 nucleotides: TGTGCCAGCAGCTCAGGGGGGAGCGGGGGTACGCAGTATTTT. The chain combines TRBV9 with TRBJ2-3, with D perhaps matching TRBD2 (8 bases). Trimming took 4 bases from V and 8 from J, leaving 17 bases between them. CDR1 is SGDLS, CDR2 YYNGEE, per germline. This CDR3 has 14 amino acids.

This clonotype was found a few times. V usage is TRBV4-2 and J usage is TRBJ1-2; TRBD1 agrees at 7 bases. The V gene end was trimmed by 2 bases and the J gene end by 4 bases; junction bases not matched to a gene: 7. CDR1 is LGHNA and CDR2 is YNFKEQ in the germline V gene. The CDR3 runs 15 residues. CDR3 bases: TGTGCCAGCAGCCAACCTGGGACAGACATCTATGGCTACACCTTC. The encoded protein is CASSQPGTDIYGYTF.

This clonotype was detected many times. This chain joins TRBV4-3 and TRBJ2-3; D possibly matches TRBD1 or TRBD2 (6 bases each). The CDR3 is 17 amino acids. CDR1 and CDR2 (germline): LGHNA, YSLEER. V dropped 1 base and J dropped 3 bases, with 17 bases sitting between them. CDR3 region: CASSQGGAGSGTDTQYF. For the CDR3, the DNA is TGCGCCAGCAGCCAAGGGGGGGCAGGAAGTGGGACAGATACGCAGTATTTT.

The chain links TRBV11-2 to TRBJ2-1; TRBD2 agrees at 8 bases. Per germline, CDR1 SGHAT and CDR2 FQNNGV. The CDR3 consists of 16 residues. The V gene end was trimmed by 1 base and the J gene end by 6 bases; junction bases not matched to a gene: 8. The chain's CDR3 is CASSLGVAGKGNEQFF. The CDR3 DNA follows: TGTGCCAGCAGCTTAGGGGTAGCGGGAAAGGGCAATGAGCAGTTCTTC.

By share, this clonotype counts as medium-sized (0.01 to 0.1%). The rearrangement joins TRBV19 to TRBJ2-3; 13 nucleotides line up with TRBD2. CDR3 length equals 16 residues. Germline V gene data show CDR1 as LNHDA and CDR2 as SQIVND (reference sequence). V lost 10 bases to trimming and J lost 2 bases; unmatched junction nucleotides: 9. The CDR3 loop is CATRTSGSPYTDTQYF. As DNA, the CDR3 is TGTGCCACAAGGACTAGCGGGAGTCCTTACACAGATACGCAGTATTTT.

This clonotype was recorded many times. The CDR3 bases are TGCAGTGCTAGAATCGGGGGAGCCCAAGAGACCCAGTACTTC. The encoded protein is CSARIGGAQETQYF. The gene calls are TRBV20-1 and TRBJ2-5; D is perhaps TRBD2 (6 bases). The V gene lost 2 bases and the J gene lost 1 base, with 11 bases spanning the gap. Germline V gene data show CDR1 as DFQATT and CDR2 as SNEGSKA (reference sequence). CDR3 size: 14 residues.

Written as DNA, the CDR3 is TGTGCCAGCAGTTACTCTTGGCAGCGCACAGATACGCAGTATTTT. Its translation: CASSYSWQRTDTQYF. This chain links TRBV6-2 or TRBV6-3 with TRBJ2-3; D gene unclear. CDR1 and CDR2 from the germline V gene are MNHEY and SVGEGT. Trimming took 0 bases from V and 1 from J, leaving 8 bases between them. This CDR3 spans 15 amino acids.

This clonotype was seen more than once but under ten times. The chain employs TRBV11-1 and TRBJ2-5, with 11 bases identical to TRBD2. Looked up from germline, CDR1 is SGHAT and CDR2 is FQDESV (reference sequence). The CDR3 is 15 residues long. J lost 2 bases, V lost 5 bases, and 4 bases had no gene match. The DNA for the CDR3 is TGTGCCAGCAGCCCGACTAGCGGGGTACAAGAGACCCAGTACTTC. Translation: CASSPTSGVQETQYF.

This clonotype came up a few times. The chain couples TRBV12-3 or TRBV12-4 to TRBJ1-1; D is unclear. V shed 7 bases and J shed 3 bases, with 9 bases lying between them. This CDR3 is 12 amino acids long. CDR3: CASTTGDTEAFF. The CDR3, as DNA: TGTGCCAGCACAACTGGGGACACTGAAGCTTTCTTT.

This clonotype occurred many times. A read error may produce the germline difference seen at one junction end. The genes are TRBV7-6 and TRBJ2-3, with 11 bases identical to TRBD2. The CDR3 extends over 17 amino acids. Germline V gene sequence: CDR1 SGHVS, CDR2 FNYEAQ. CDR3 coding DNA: TGTGCCAGCAGCCCTACGCTAGCGGGAGGCGACCCAGAGACGCAGTATTTT. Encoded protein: CASSPTLAGGDPETQYF.

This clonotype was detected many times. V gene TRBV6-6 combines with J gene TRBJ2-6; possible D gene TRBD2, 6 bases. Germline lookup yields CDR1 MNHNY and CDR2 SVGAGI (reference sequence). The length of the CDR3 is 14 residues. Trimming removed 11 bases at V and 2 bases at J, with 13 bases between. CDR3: CAALGGTGANVLTF. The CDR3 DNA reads TGTGCCGCGTTAGGAGGGACTGGGGCCAACGTCCTGACTTTC.